A single sample is the source of the 28 T cell receptor beta chains below, sequenced in a study of T-cell memory formation after mild COVID-19. TCRdb redid the calling of the 5' RACE reads with MiXCR, one entry per CDR3 protein. The table lists 250,000 to 300,000 distinct CDR3 sequences, more than 15% of them singletons, with roughly 20% in the top ten. The sequenced sample consisted of PBMCs or a T cell subset sorted from them (not recorded which). These receptors all come from a man aged 18 to 30 who had mild COVID-19 (a few samples of this study predate the infection). Cell type and time point are not known.

J is TRBJ2-7 and V is TRBV11-2, with 13 bases matching TRBD2. V was pared by 5 bases and J by 5 bases, with 9 bases of the junction left unmatched. The CDR3 extends over 16 amino acids. Germline loops: CDR1 SGHAT, CDR2 FQNNGV. This CDR3 reads CASSPRTSGGAHEQYV. The CDR3 DNA sequence: TGTGCCAGCAGCCCCCGGACTAGCGGGGGTGCCCACGAGCAGTACGTC.

V gene TRBV2 combines with J gene TRBJ2-5; maybe TRBD2 (7 bases). The V and J ends lost 1 base and 2 bases respectively, with 14 bases between them. This CDR3 spans 16 amino acids. CDR1 is SNHLY, CDR2 FYNNEI, per germline. The CDR3 is CASSEGVGGEQETQYF. The CDR3 coding sequence is TGTGCCAGCAGTGAAGGTGTAGGGGGGGAACAAGAGACCCAGTACTTC.

This clonotype turned up a few times. The chain has TRBV27 and TRBJ2-3; the D gene is possibly TRBD2 (6 bases). The CDR3 is made up of 11 amino acids. In germline, CDR1 is MNHEY, CDR2 SMNVEV (reference sequence). Trimming cost V 10 bases and J 4 bases, with 9 bases left between them. The DNA for the CDR3 is TGTGCCACCGAGCGGGCAGATACGCAGTATTTT. It translates to CATERADTQYF.

This clonotype was counted a few times. The genes are TRBV7-2 and TRBJ2-7; 7 bases are shared with TRBD1. CDR1 and CDR2 (germline): SGHTA, FQGNSA. The CDR3 is 12 amino acids. V gave up 4 bases and J gave up 6 bases; unmatched junction bases: 3. CDR3 in DNA: TGTGCCAGCAGCTCCGGACAGGTCGAGCAGTACTTC. It specifies CASSSGQVEQYF.

This clonotype appeared many times. The chain employs TRBV4-1 and TRBJ2-1; TRBD2 agrees at 11 bases. This CDR3 comprises 18 residues. After removal of 0 bases from V and 3 bases from J, the junction contained 7 bases not matched to a gene. Germline V gene lookup returns CDR1 MGHRA and CDR2 YSYEKL. DNA of the CDR3: TGCGCCAGCAGCCAAGAGACAATAGCGGGGGGGATCTACAATGAGCAGTTCTTC. Amino acid sequence: CASSQETIAGGIYNEQFF.

This chain uses TRBV25-1 with TRBJ2-7; 8 bases match TRBD2. Unmatched junction bases numbered 7, after V lost 2 bases and J lost 4 bases. CDR3 length: 15 amino acids. CDR1 MGHDK and CDR2 SYGVNS come from the germline V gene. CDR3 protein: CASSEGAGVGYEQYF. CDR3 in DNA: TGTGCCAGCAGTGAAGGAGCGGGGGTCGGATACGAGCAGTACTTC.

This clonotype was observed a handful of times. The chain uses TRBV28 and TRBJ2-1; D not resolved. Trimming shortened V by 5 bases and J by 12 bases, and 11 bases separated the two germline ends. The CDR3 is 11 amino acids. Germline V gene data show CDR1 as MDHEN and CDR2 as SYDVKM. The CDR3 DNA reads as TGTGCCAGCAGTCAAGGTGTGGGGCAGTTCTTC. Its protein product is CASSQGVGQFF.

The table lists this clonotype with many counts. CDR3 loop: CASSTTGLGETQYF. The CDR3 coding sequence is TGTGCCAGCAGCACGACAGGGCTGGGGGAGACCCAGTACTTC. This chain uses TRBV5-6 with TRBJ2-5, with 7 bases matching TRBD1. The germline V gene has CDR1 SGHDT and CDR2 YYEEEE. The V and J ends lost 4 bases and 5 bases, in that order; junction bases with no gene match: 8. The CDR3 has 14 amino acids.

This clonotype was counted between two and nine times. V usage is TRBV7-2 and J usage is TRBJ2-1; D is ambiguous. V dropped 1 base and J dropped 10 bases, with 5 bases sitting between them. This CDR3 comprises 11 residues. Germline V gene data show CDR1 as SGHTA and CDR2 as FQGNSA. The DNA for the CDR3 is TGTGCCAGCAGCTTAGTGAAGGAGCAGTTCTTC. Translated: CASSLVKEQFF.

The table lists this clonotype with many counts. This chain uses TRBV7-2 with TRBJ1-2; D call uncertain. V lost 2 bases and J lost 2, with 9 bases in between. The CDR3 loop spans 14 amino acids. CDR1 is SGHTA and CDR2 is FQGNSA in the germline V gene. DNA for the CDR3: TGTGCCAGCAGCTTAATTAAGGAAAACTATGGCTACACCTTC. Its translation is CASSLIKENYGYTF.

This clonotype was seen more than once but under ten times. This chain joins TRBV20-1 and TRBJ1-3; no reliable D call. CDR1 DFQATT and CDR2 SNEGSKA come from the germline V gene (reference sequence). This CDR3 has 13 residues. The germline V and J ends were trimmed by 0 bases and 0 bases, with 3 bases remaining between them. The CDR3 region is CSARDNSGNTIYF. In nucleotides, the CDR3 is TGCAGTGCTAGAGACAACTCTGGAAACACCATATATTTT.

This clonotype was counted between two and nine times. The chain uses TRBV7-9 and TRBJ2-7, with D tentatively TRBD1 or TRBD2 (6 bases each). Germline assignment: CDR1 SEHNR and CDR2 FQNEAQ (reference sequence). V shed 3 bases and J shed 7 bases, with 13 bases lying between them. There are 13 residues in the CDR3. In nucleotides, the CDR3 is TGTGCCAGCAGCTTGAGGGGGGCGGGGGAGCAGTACTTC. Protein product: CASSLRGAGEQYF.

The chain is built from TRBV29-1 and TRBJ1-5, with D unclear. The CDR3 consists of 13 residues. Per germline, CDR1 SQVTM and CDR2 ANQGSEA. Trimming stripped 4 bases from V and 0 bases from J, with 7 bases between. CDR3 residues: CSVAGNSNQPQHF. The CDR3 coding sequence is TGCAGCGTTGCCGGGAATAGCAATCAGCCCCAGCATTTT.

The CDR3 reads CSAPYPLAGSYNEQFF. CDR3 bases: TGCAGTGCTCCTTATCCCCTAGCGGGGTCATACAATGAGCAGTTCTTC. The genes are TRBV20-1 and TRBJ2-1, with 9 nucleotides matching TRBD2. The CDR3 spans 16 residues. V shed 5 bases, J shed 4 bases, and the junction held 12 bases outside the gene matches. Germline loops: CDR1 DFQATT, CDR2 SNEGSKA (reference sequence).

The gene calls are TRBV29-1 and TRBJ1-2, with TRBD1 as a possible D gene (5 bases). Deletions cut 4 bases from V and 7 bases from J, with 13 bases between. This CDR3 is built from 12 residues. The germline gives CDR1 SQVTM, CDR2 ANQGSEA. CDR3 sequence: CSVASGPFGYTF. The CDR3 nucleotides read TGCAGCGTTGCTTCGGGGCCTTTTGGCTACACCTTC.

V usage is TRBV7-2 and J usage is TRBJ1-5; tentatively, D is TRBD1 (5 bases). V gave up 3 bases and J gave up 7 bases, with 10 bases separating them. The CDR3 covers 13 residues. Germline-derived CDR1 and CDR2 are SGHTA and FQGNSA. The CDR3 DNA reads TGTGCCAGCAGCTTCACAGGAGAACAGCCCCAGCATTTT. Protein product: CASSFTGEQPQHF.

The chain employs TRBV29-1 and TRBJ2-3; TRBD1 agrees at 7 bases. This CDR3 region has 14 residues. Germline V gene lookup returns CDR1 SQVTM and CDR2 ANQGSEA. The V gene end was trimmed by 3 bases and the J gene end by 2 bases; junction bases not matched to a gene: 5. This chain's CDR3 is CSVDVTGFTDTQYF. The CDR3 region has the DNA TGCAGCGTTGATGTGACAGGGTTCACAGATACGCAGTATTTT.

Many counts were recorded for this clonotype. This chain links TRBV5-1 with TRBJ2-2; 7 nucleotides align to TRBD2. Germline lookup yields CDR1 SGHRS and CDR2 YFSETQ. With 4 bases clipped from V and 2 bases from J, the junction kept 8 bases outside the gene matches. This CDR3 is 16 amino acids long. CDR3 DNA sequence: TGCGCCAGCAGCCCGCTAGCGGCGATAAACACCGGGGAGCTGTTTTTT. This sequence encodes CASSPLAAINTGELFF.

The CDR3 is CASSLAASGVSTDTQYF. CDR3 nucleotide sequence: TGTGCCAGCAGCTTAGCCGCTAGCGGGGTTAGCACAGATACGCAGTATTTT. This chain links TRBV7-2 with TRBJ2-3; 9 nucleotides align to TRBD2. The V segment lost 0 bases and the J segment 0 bases; nucleotides outside the gene matches: 4. Germline V gives CDR1 SGHTA, CDR2 FQGNSA. The CDR3 extends over 17 amino acids.

This clonotype came up many times. The chain uses TRBV10-3 and TRBJ2-5; 8 positions match TRBD1. This CDR3 is built from 16 residues. V lost 0 bases, J lost 0 bases, and 3 bases stayed unmatched. Germline V gene sequence: CDR1 ENHRY, CDR2 SYGVKD. The DNA of the CDR3 is TGTGCCATCAGTGAGTCGACAGGGGTTTACCAAGAGACCCAGTACTTC. It yields the protein CAISESTGVYQETQYF.

This clonotype was observed a handful of times. The genes are TRBV12-3 or TRBV12-4 and TRBJ2-3, with TRBD2 matching 8 bases. J gave up 5 bases and V 6 bases, and 4 bases lay outside the gene matches. The CDR3 totals 13 residues. This chain's CDR3 is CASRKAGVDTQYF. CDR3 DNA: TGTGCCAGCAGAAAAGCGGGGGTAGATACGCAGTATTTT.

This clonotype was seen ten or more times. V and J are TRBV20-1 and TRBJ2-3, with TRBD2 identical over 7 bases. J was trimmed by 0 bases and V by 1 base; bases with no gene match: 10. The CDR3 is made up of 17 amino acids. From germline, CDR1 is DFQATT and CDR2 SNEGSKA (reference sequence). The CDR3, as DNA: TGCAGTGCTAGAGGCCTGGGGGGGAACACAAGCACAGATACGCAGTATTTT. Translation: CSARGLGGNTSTDTQYF.

This clonotype has at least ten counts. This sequence joins TRBV12-3 or TRBV12-4 and TRBJ1-4; 7 nucleotides match TRBD1. CDR3 size: 14 residues. Trimming cost V 6 bases and J 3 bases; bases outside gene matches: 4. CDR3 loop: CASRRGRANEKLFF. For the CDR3, the DNA is TGTGCCAGCAGGAGGGGGCGTGCTAATGAAAAACTGTTTTTT.

This clonotype has ten or more counts. The genes are TRBV5-1 and TRBJ2-3, with D uncertain. Trimming took off 1 base at V and 2 bases at J, with 8 bases between the two ends. Germline CDR1 reads SGHRS; CDR2 reads YFSETQ. The length of the CDR3 is 14 residues. The CDR3 nucleotides are TGCGCCAGCAGCTTGCGTCCATCCACAGATACGCAGTATTTT. This codes for CASSLRPSTDTQYF. Variable domain in full (rest from reference TRBV5-1 and TRBJ2-3): KAGVTQTPRYLIKTRGQQVTLSCSPISGHRSVSWYQQTPGQGLQFLFEYFSETQRNKGNFPGRFSGRQFSNSRSEMNVSTLELGDSALYLCASSLRPSTDTQYFGPGTRLTVL.

This clonotype was recorded only once. This chain connects TRBV3-1 to TRBJ1-2, with D hard to call. Looked up from germline, CDR1 is LGHDT and CDR2 is YNNKEL (reference sequence). CDR3 length equals 15 residues. Trimming pared 4 bases from V and 8 bases from J, leaving 20 bases between. CDR3 region: CASSRTTAMQMGYTF. For the CDR3, the DNA is TGTGCCAGCAGCCGGACCACAGCTATGCAAATGGGCTACACCTTC.

This clonotype came up a few times. The CDR3 DNA reads as TGTGCCAGCAGCCAATGGCGGGATTTCACAGATACGCAGTATTTT. Translating it yields CASSQWRDFTDTQYF. The chain uses TRBV14 and TRBJ2-3; maybe TRBD2 (6 bases). CDR3 length equals 15 residues. V lost 2 bases and J lost 2, with 11 bases in between. Per germline, CDR1 SGHDN and CDR2 FVKESK.

The gene calls are TRBV18 and TRBJ2-7; the D gene could be TRBD1 or TRBD2 (5 bases each). Trimming shortened V by 2 bases and J by 2 bases, and 13 bases separated the two germline ends. The CDR3 is 15 amino acids. Germline V CDR1 and CDR2: KGHSH, LQKENI. This CDR3 is CASSPVGQGAYEQYF. The DNA of the CDR3 is TGTGCCAGCTCACCAGTGGGGCAGGGAGCCTACGAGCAGTACTTC. Looking up the rest from reference TRBV18 and TRBJ2-7 gives the full variable domain: NAGVMQNPRHLVRRRGQEARLRCSPMKGHSHVYWYRQLPEEGLKFMVYLQKENIIDESGMPKERFSAEFPKEGPSILRIQQVVRGDSAAYFCASSPVGQGAYEQYFGPGTRLTVT.

This clonotype was seen more than once but under ten times. V is TRBV24-1 and J is TRBJ2-3; D possibly matches TRBD1 or TRBD2 (6 bases each). The V and J ends lost 9 bases and 2 bases respectively, with 11 bases between them. The CDR3 is 13 amino acids. The germline V gene has CDR1 KGHDR and CDR2 SFDVKD. CDR3 region: CATGGRNTDTQYF. In nucleotides, the CDR3 is TGTGCCACCGGGGGGCGGAACACAGATACGCAGTATTTT.